This T cell receptor beta chain was obtained from a study of T cell changes during pregnancy in multiple sclerosis (dated by TCRdb to the late 2010s). With regard to the full study: Changes in the T cell repertoire over the course of pregnancy were examined in this study in women with multiple sclerosis.

Libraries were built with the immunoSEQ multiplex PCR assay. TCRdb holds this immuneACCESS table with in-frame rearrangements only. Some clones are missing; in checked studies, unresolved V genes explain under half, and the rest has no known cause. The sample has some 40,000 clones on record, 92% of them singletons. Over 20% of the sample is in the top ten clones. A word on this clone: Its antigen is still unknown. No qualities accompany the bases; no much larger clone lies one base away.

Trimming accounts for 10 bases at V and 0 bases at J, while the number of junction bases matched to no gene is 8. CDR1 SGDLS and CDR2 YYNGEE are derived from the germline V gene. Including the terminal cysteine and phenylalanine, the CDR3 comprises 16 residues. The CDR3 DNA has 48 bases and is translated from base 1. The starting material was CD8+ T cells from peripheral blood mononuclear cells, obtained before pregnancy. The clonotype comes from a female donor with multiple sclerosis, enrolled in a pregnancy study. The chain links TRBV9 with TRBJ2-1, and TRBD2 matches 12 of the central bases. The CDR3 has the sequence CALTSGGYSSYNEQFF. The sequence in DNA is TGTGCCTTGACTAGCGGGGGATACAGCTCCTACAATGAGCAGTTCTTC.